The 10 T cell receptor beta chains in this list originate from one sample, sequenced in a study of radiation and T cells in renal cell carcinoma. Sample time point: blood 4 weeks post-SBRT, at nephrectomy. Treatment specified: 15 Gy SBRT to primary tumor, nephrectomy 4 weeks later. Sequencing used immunoSEQ multiplex PCR; TCRdb keeps in-frame clones, though not all of them. This table holds about 100,000 clones, roughly 88% found once. The sample was blood, taken from a patient whose treatment included radiotherapy and nephrectomy. The source of these receptors is a man in his 60s with renal cell carcinoma.

The chain couples TRBV6-6 to TRBJ1-4, with 11 bases that match TRBD1. J gave up 8 bases and V 10 bases, and 3 bases lay outside the gene matches. CDR1 is MNHNY, CDR2 SVGAGI, per germline (reference sequence). The CDR3 loop spans 12 amino acids. The CDR3 sequence: CATGTGGEKLFF. The DNA for the CDR3 is TGTGCCACCGGGACAGGGGGGGAAAAACTGTTTTTT.

This chain uses TRBV27 with TRBJ2-1; 8 bases are a match to TRBD2. CDR3 size: 15 residues. Germline V gene lookup returns CDR1 MNHEY and CDR2 SMNVEV (reference sequence). J was trimmed by 4 bases and V by 4 bases; bases with no gene match: 6. The CDR3 reads CASSSSGSRYNEQFF. CDR3 sequence (DNA): TGTGCCAGCAGTTCAAGCGGGAGTCGTTACAATGAGCAGTTCTTC.

This clone appeared a few times. V and J are TRBV25-1 and TRBJ1-4, with a possible D match to TRBD1 (6 bases). Trimming stripped 0 bases from V and 3 bases from J, with 8 bases between. CDR1 is MGHDK, CDR2 SYGVNS, per germline. The length of the CDR3 is 15 residues. The CDR3 DNA is TGTGCCAGCAGTGAATACGGACAGCCTAATGAAAAACTGTTTTTT. Its protein is CASSEYGQPNEKLFF.

The gene calls are TRBV28 and TRBJ1-1; maybe TRBD1 (5 bases). Trimming took 8 bases from V and 1 from J, leaving 11 bases between them. The germline V gene has CDR1 MDHEN and CDR2 SYDVKM. The CDR3 sequence is 13 residues long. CDR3 residues: CASYQGGNTEAFF. In DNA, the CDR3 is TGTGCCAGCTATCAGGGAGGGAACACTGAAGCTTTCTTT.

CDR3 sequence: CASVLRYGGTSQITGEQFF. The CDR3 region has the DNA TGTGCCAGCGTACTTAGATATGGTGGGACTAGCCAGATAACCGGTGAGCAGTTCTTC. The chain couples TRBV27 to TRBJ2-1, with 9 bases aligning to TRBD2. Germline CDR1 is MNHEY and CDR2 is SMNVEV (reference sequence). This CDR3 is built from 19 residues. V dropped 8 bases and J dropped 9; count of bases not matched to a gene: 26.

On this clone itself: The germline gene is not matched at one end of the junction; a read error may be the cause. CDR3 DNA: TGTGCCAGCAGCTTCCAACCTTCCTCCAATGAGCAGTTCTTC. Its translation is CASSFQPSSNEQFF. This chain joins TRBV11-3 and TRBJ2-1; D is undetermined. The CDR3 runs to 14 residues. Germline V lookup: CDR1 SGHNT, CDR2 YENEEA.

J is TRBJ1-2 and V is TRBV9, with 8 bases identical to TRBD1. Germline CDR1 is SGDLS and CDR2 is YYNGEE. This CDR3 has 16 residues. The trim removed 2 bases at V and 2 bases at J, leaving 8 bases unmatched. CDR3 sequence reads: CASSVRGDRINYGYTF. For the CDR3, the DNA is TGTGCCAGCAGCGTGAGGGGGGACAGGATAAACTATGGCTACACCTTC.

The chain recombines TRBV7-9 with TRBJ2-3; TRBD2 matches 8 bases. CDR3 size: 16 residues. V shed 3 bases and J 4 bases; nucleotides not matched to a gene: 9. From germline, CDR1 is SEHNR and CDR2 FQNEAQ (reference sequence). The CDR3 loop is CASSFGAGGWSDTQYF. The CDR3 DNA reads TGTGCCAGCAGCTTCGGGGCGGGAGGTTGGTCAGATACGCAGTATTTT.

In DNA, the CDR3 is TGCGCCAGCAGGGCCGGACAGGGGACCACAGATACGCAGTATTTT. This encodes CASRAGQGTTDTQYF. The genes are TRBV10-1 and TRBJ2-3; 9 nucleotides line up with TRBD1. The CDR3 contains 15 residues. Germline V gene lookup returns CDR1 WNHNN and CDR2 SYGVQD (reference sequence). The trim removed 6 bases at V and 2 bases at J, leaving 6 bases unmatched.

This sequence joins TRBV27 and TRBJ2-1; 12 bases are a match to TRBD2. This CDR3 is 15 amino acids long. Germline-derived CDR1 and CDR2 are MNHEY and SMNVEV (reference sequence). The V segment lost 9 bases and the J segment 8 bases; nucleotides outside the gene matches: 11. CDR3 region: CASKTLAGGPHEQFF. CDR3 nucleotides: TGTGCCAGTAAAACGCTAGCGGGAGGGCCCCATGAGCAGTTCTTC.